The sequence of this TCR beta chain was determined in a study of blood T cell repertoires in COVID-19. Seattle's enrolled individuals joined amid active infection and were then monitored longitudinally. Measured with immunoSEQ multiplex PCR; TCRdb has only the in-frame clones, and not every one. The repertoire includes 250,000 to 350,000 clones, roughly nine tenths of them detected once, and less than 3.5% sits in the top ten. The table lists this clone with a few counts. Sequenced input: peripheral blood. The TCR was taken from a woman in her 30s with COVID-19, enrolled during active disease.

The CDR3 region has the DNA TGCGCCAGCAGCTTGTTGGGGGGAACGGGAAATTCACCCCTCCACTTT. Its protein is CASSLLGGTGNSPLHF. This chain connects TRBV5-1 to TRBJ1-6; weak D call: TRBD1 (5 bases). From germline, CDR1 is SGHRS and CDR2 YFSETQ. The germline V and J ends were trimmed by 1 base and 7 bases, with 15 bases remaining between them. The CDR3 has 16 amino acids.